This T cell receptor beta chain was sequenced in a study of OX40 agonist ivuxolimab in advanced cancers. Method: immunoSEQ multiplex PCR; TCRdb's copy keeps in-frame clones and lacks some. The data hold approximately 50,000 clones, with 85% to 90% observed a single time. General study findings and limits: With doses of 0.1-3.0 mg/kg, partial responders showed among the lowest clonal expansion.

Details on this clone: Its antigen is currently unknown. A read error may produce the germline difference seen at one junction end.

This CDR3 is 15 amino acids long. CDR1 and CDR2 (germline): SEHNR, FQNEAQ (reference sequence). This receptor was taken from an adult with an advanced solid tumor such as melanoma, head and neck, liver or kidney cancer. This rearrangement joins TRBV7-9 to TRBJ2-5; D is undetermined. Sequencing used CD4+ or CD8+ T cells sorted from blood, obtained in a trial of the OX40 agonist ivuxolimab. The CDR3 DNA is TGTGCCAGCAGCCTTCGAGAGGTCCTAGGAGAGGCCCAGTACTTC. It is translated as CASSLREVLGEAQYF.